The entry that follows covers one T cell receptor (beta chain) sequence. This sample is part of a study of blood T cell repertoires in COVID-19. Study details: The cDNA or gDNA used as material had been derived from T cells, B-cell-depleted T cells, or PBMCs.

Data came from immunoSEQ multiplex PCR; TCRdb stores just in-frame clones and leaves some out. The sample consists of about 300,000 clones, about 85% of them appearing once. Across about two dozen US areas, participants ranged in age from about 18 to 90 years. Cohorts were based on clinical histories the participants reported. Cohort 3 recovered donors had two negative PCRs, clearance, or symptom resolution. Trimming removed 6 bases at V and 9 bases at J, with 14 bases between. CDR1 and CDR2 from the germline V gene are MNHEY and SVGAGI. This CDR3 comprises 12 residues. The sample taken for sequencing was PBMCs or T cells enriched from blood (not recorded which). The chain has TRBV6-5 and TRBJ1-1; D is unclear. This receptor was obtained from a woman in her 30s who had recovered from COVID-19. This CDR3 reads CASSLARGQAFF. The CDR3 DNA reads TGTGCCAGCAGCCTCGCGCGCGGTCAAGCTTTCTTT.